The 14 T cell receptor beta chains listed next were all sequenced from one sample in a study of blood T cell repertoires in COVID-19. Only in-frame clones appear in the TCRdb table, and some are missing; sequencing was by immunoSEQ multiplex PCR. The sample lists about 19,000 clones, over 70% occurring once. The sample taken for sequencing was peripheral blood. These receptor sequences come from a human donor in a cohort sampled during active COVID-19.

CDR3 sequence reads: CASSLLVSSGRALVGEQYF. Here the CDR3 DNA reads TGTGCCAGCAGCTTACTGGTATCCAGCGGGAGGGCCCTCGTGGGCGAGCAGTACTTC. The chain carries TRBV11-2 and TRBJ2-7; TRBD2 matches at 10 bases. Germline CDR1 and CDR2: SGHAT and FQNNGV. Trimming at V came to 2 bases and at J to 6 bases, leaving 19 bases not matched to a gene. The CDR3 covers 19 residues. Full variable domain (rest looked up from reference TRBV11-2 and TRBJ2-7): EAGVAQSPRYKIIEKRQSVAFWCNPISGHATLYWYQQILGQGPKLLIQFQNNGVVDDSQLPKDRFSAERLKGVDSTLKIQPAKLEDSAVYLCASSLLVSSGRALVGEQYFGPGTRLTVT.

The gene calls are TRBV6-5 and TRBJ2-3, with a weak D call TRBD2 (6 bases). The CDR3 spans 13 residues. Per germline, CDR1 MNHEY and CDR2 SVGAGI. Trimming cost V 6 bases and J 4 bases, with 11 bases left between them. CDR3 in DNA: TGTGCCAGCAGAGGGACTGGGCCAGATACGCAGTATTTT. It is translated as CASRGTGPDTQYF.

This rearrangement joins TRBV10-3 to TRBJ1-6, with D unclear. This CDR3 spans 14 amino acids. Trimming removed 0 bases from V and 10 bases from J, with 10 bases in between. The germline V gene encodes CDR1 ENHRY and CDR2 SYGVKD. The DNA for the CDR3 is TGTGCCATCAGTGAGTCGTCAGGTTGGTCACCCCTCCACTTT. Residues: CAISESSGWSPLHF.

CDR3 in DNA: TGTGCCAGCAGTTTACATATCTCTGGGGCCAACGTCCTGACTTTC. It encodes CASSLHISGANVLTF. J is TRBJ2-6 and V is TRBV2; no reliable D call. Trimming left V 5 bases short and J 0 bases short, with 8 bases between. The CDR3 is 15 amino acids. The germline gives CDR1 SNHLY, CDR2 FYNNEI.

This chain uses TRBV4-1 with TRBJ1-4; 8 nucleotides match TRBD1. CDR1 and CDR2 (germline): MGHRA, YSYEKL. V dropped 5 bases and J dropped 0; count of bases not matched to a gene: 2. The CDR3 spans 15 residues. The CDR3 sequence: CASSVQGATNEKLFF. In DNA, the CDR3 is TGCGCCAGCAGCGTACAGGGGGCAACTAATGAAAAACTGTTTTTT.

The CDR3 region has the DNA TGCAGCGTTTTGTCGCGTCAGGGAACTGGGGCCAACGTCCTGACTTTC. It codes for CSVLSRQGTGANVLTF. The gene calls are TRBV29-1 and TRBJ2-6; D is perhaps TRBD1 (5 bases). The length of the CDR3 is 16 residues. Trimming cost V 5 bases and J 2 bases, with 16 bases left between them. Germline values: CDR1 SQVTM, CDR2 ANQGSEA.

The CDR3 DNA sequence: TGCGCCAGCAGTCGCCGGCGGGAATCACATGCCCCGGCCTTCCTGATAGCCAAAAACATTCAGTACTTC. It encodes CASSRRRESHAPAFLIAKNIQYF. V gene TRBV23-1 combines with J gene TRBJ2-4; possibly TRBD2 for D (6 bases). TRBV23-1 is an ORF; its function is uncertain. This CDR3 spans 23 amino acids. V gave up 4 bases and J gave up 0 bases, with 34 bases separating them.

The chain uses TRBV28 and TRBJ2-1, with unresolved D. CDR1 is MDHEN and CDR2 is SYDVKM in the germline V gene. The CDR3 is 15 amino acids. V lost 2 bases to trimming and J lost 0 bases, with 8 bases between them. CDR3 sequence (DNA): TGTGCCAGCAGTTTACAAGCCCCCTCCTACAATGAGCAGTTCTTC. Amino acids: CASSLQAPSYNEQFF.

This chain connects TRBV19 to TRBJ1-5; 7 bases map to TRBD1. V lost 7 bases and J lost 6; bases outside the gene matches: 9. CDR3 length equals 14 residues. CDR1 and CDR2 (germline): LNHDA, SQIVND (reference sequence). This CDR3 is CASTVQGSIQPQHF. CDR3 DNA sequence: TGTGCCAGTACTGTACAGGGGAGTATTCAGCCCCAGCATTTT. Variable domain in full (rest from reference TRBV19 and TRBJ1-5): DGGITQSPKYLFRKEGQNVTLSCEQNLNHDAMYWYRQDPGQGLRLIYYSQIVNDFQKGDIAEGYSVSREKKESFPLTVTSAQKNPTAFYLCASTVQGSIQPQHFGDGTRLSIL.

The V gene is TRBV28, the J gene TRBJ1-4; TRBD1 aligns across 10 bases. Germline V gene lookup returns CDR1 MDHEN and CDR2 SYDVKM. The CDR3 totals 14 residues. V shed 5 bases, J shed 6 bases, and the junction held 3 bases outside the gene matches. CDR3: CASSTTGGDEKLFF. CDR3 DNA sequence: TGTGCCAGCAGTACGACAGGGGGCGATGAAAAACTGTTTTTT.

The chain carries TRBV4-1 and TRBJ2-3; weak D call: TRBD2 (6 bases). The length of the CDR3 is 15 residues. Germline CDR1 reads MGHRA; CDR2 reads YSYEKL. Trimming left V 1 base short and J 3 bases short, with 11 bases between. CDR3 amino acids: CASSQGGGRTDTQYF. Written as DNA, the CDR3 is TGCGCCAGCAGCCAAGGGGGTGGGAGGACAGATACGCAGTATTTT.

Notes on this clone: Mismatch with germline at one junction end may stem from a read error. The chain is built from TRBV28 and TRBJ2-5; a weak D match, TRBD1 (5 bases). Germline-derived CDR1 and CDR2 are MDHEN and SYDVKM. The CDR3 length is 15 residues. In DNA, the CDR3 is TGTGCCGGCAGTTCGCAGGGTACCCCCGGAGAGACCCAGTACTTC. As protein: CAGSSQGTPGETQYF.

The V call is TRBV7-3, the J call TRBJ2-7; TRBD2 is a possible D gene (5 bases). Trimming removed 0 bases at V and 5 bases at J, with 8 bases between. Per germline, CDR1 SGHTA and CDR2 FQGTGA. CDR3 size: 13 residues. The CDR3 DNA reads as TGTGCCAGCAGCTTAACTAACGGGGACGAGCAGTACTTC. It encodes CASSLTNGDEQYF.

This chain joins TRBV11-2 and TRBJ2-1, with 8 bases aligning to TRBD2. Looked up from germline, CDR1 is SGHAT and CDR2 is FQNNGV. CDR3 length: 16 amino acids. Germline trimming cut 1 base from V and 10 bases from J; bases unmatched to any gene: 12. The CDR3 sequence: CASSLVGTSGLSEQFF. Here the CDR3 DNA reads TGTGCCAGCAGCTTAGTCGGGACTAGTGGGCTTTCGGAGCAGTTCTTC.